This T cell receptor beta chain was captured by sequencing in a study of glioma-infiltrating T cells after dendritic cell vaccination. General study results and limits: Estimated pretreatment TIL content predicted outcome after dendritic cell vaccination.

Blood PBMC samples: pre-vaccination, two weeks post third vaccination, and at tumor progression. The CDR3 is 15 amino acids. Germline values: CDR1 SGHKS, CDR2 YYEKEE (reference sequence). V was pared by 3 bases and J by 4 bases, with 16 bases between. Profiled with immunoSEQ multiplex PCR; TCRdb holds only in-frame clones, not every one. The table includes approximately 82,000 clones, 85% to 90% detected once. Regarding this clone: Its antigen remains unidentified.

This sequence originates from a human donor with glioblastoma. This chain links TRBV5-5 with TRBJ1-2; no definite D call. This sample comprised blood, obtained before dendritic cell vaccination. The DNA of the CDR3 is TGTGCCAGCAGCTCCTCTCTAACCACGGGCTATGGCTACACCTTC. Translation: CASSSSLTTGYGYTF.